Below, 2 T cell receptor beta chains from the same sample are listed, as sequenced in a study of cytomegalovirus exposure and HLA in healthy donors. The repertoire was sequenced with immunoSEQ multiplex PCR; TCRdb's copy has only in-frame clones and lacks some. Of some 100,000 clones in the sample, almost 90% are singletons; the top ten hold less than 2.5%. Sequenced input: PBMCs. The receptors shown here come from a woman under 30 in good health and CMV-seronegative.

CDR3 protein: CASSVSGGPRRAGELFF. CDR3 nucleotide sequence: TGTGCCAGCAGCGTCTCAGGGGGCCCCCGTAGGGCCGGGGAGCTGTTTTTT. This chain joins TRBV5-4 and TRBJ2-2; 8 bases map to TRBD1. Germline lookup yields CDR1 SGHNT and CDR2 YYREEE (reference sequence). The length of the CDR3 is 17 residues. J was trimmed by 6 bases and V by 4 bases; bases with no gene match: 14.

V is TRBV4-3 and J is TRBJ2-4; 7 bases are shared with TRBD2. This CDR3 contains 14 residues. Germline CDR1 is LGHNA and CDR2 is YSLEER. V gave up 0 bases and J gave up 10 bases; unmatched junction bases: 6. The CDR3 here is CASSQDPTGGIQYF. CDR3 DNA: TGCGCCAGCAGCCAAGATCCGACGGGGGGTATTCAGTACTTC.